This T cell receptor beta chain was profiled in a study of T cells in Graves' hyperthyroidism and ophthalmopathy (dated by TCRdb to 2018 to 2020). Some background on the complete study: Peripheral blood samples were taken at initial diagnosis, before any treatment was given. To identify distinguishing TCR V-J signatures, a discovery cohort of around 100 patients was used, comprising some 45 with Graves' ophthalmopathy and around 60 with stable Graves' hyperthyroidism. An independent validation cohort of fewer than 20 hyperthyroidism patients and 17 patients who later progressed to ophthalmopathy tested prospective prediction of ophthalmopathy. The 95 to 100 discovery patients were randomly split 7:3 into training and test sets. In addition, the study compared T-cell repertoires in thyroid tissue and in blood from about six Graves' hyperthyroidism patients. After sampling, hyperthyroidism patients received methimazole starting at 30 mg daily, and ophthalmopathy patients received high-dose intravenous methylprednisolone. TCR Vbeta CDR3 sequencing of around 130 peripheral blood samples (fewer than 45 ophthalmopathy, 75 hyperthyroidism and roughly 17 progressor patients) is reported in the paper. The investigation overall reported the following: Blood samples also contained most of the expanded thyroid clonotypes (frequency above 0.001), which suggests that blood repertoires may reflect thyroid immune responses. In validation, progression to ophthalmopathy was predicted by the model with more than 65% sensitivity and under 85% specificity, a median of about 6.4 months before onset. Sample size was not statistically predetermined, and investigators were not blinded to group allocation. Ophthalmopathy was separated from stable hyperthyroidism by a 13 V-J signature model, with 87.88% sensitivity and about 81% specificity obtained in cross-validation and 80%/75% obtained in testing.

Relative to germline, V is 2 bases shorter and J is 1 base shorter, with 5 bases between their ends. The germline V gene provides CDR1 MNHNS and CDR2 SASEGT. From cysteine to phenylalanine, the CDR3 is 13 amino acids long. Just CDR3 DNA is preserved here, 39 bases in frame from base 1. Stable Graves' hyperthyroidism was defined as no progression to ophthalmopathy during 18 months of follow-up. The hyperthyroidism patients were between 18 and 65 years old and newly diagnosed, with a disease duration of less than 2 months. Any patient with an uncontrolled infection, another autoimmune disease, pregnancy or lactation was excluded. Clinical symptoms, serum thyroxine and TRAb, thyroid ultrasound, and orbital computed tomography formed the basis for the diagnoses. PBMCs were isolated from 10 ml of fresh peripheral blood by Ficoll-Paque density gradient centrifugation. Trizol reagent was used to extract total RNA, and RNA quality was then checked on an Agilent 2100 Bioanalyzer.

The TCR beta CDR3 regions were amplified from RNA transcripts. A first-round RT-PCR of the TCR CDR3 used the HTBI primer set with the Qiagen OneStep RT-PCR kit. The libraries were constructed in a second round of multiplex PCR and then size-selected and purified. The libraries were sequenced on an Illumina HiSeq2000 using paired-end 100 bp reads. Per the authors' processing: SOAPnuke was used to process the raw data, with reads discarded if the reads contained adapters or uncalled bases, had a mean Phred below 15, or lacked an exact constant-primer or identifier match. COPE v1.2.5 was used to merge the high-quality paired reads, and each unique nucleotide sequence was defined as a clonotype. MiTCR v1.1 was used to align clonotypes to the IMGT TRBV, TRBD and TRBJ reference segments. The analysis was restricted to V-J combinations with a frequency above 0.0001, which together covered 98% to 99.2% of the repertoires. A TCS score was defined as the ratio of F50 (clonal expansion) to E x V (chaos), with BLOSUM62-based TCRdist applied between CDR3 peptides within each V-J. Welch's t-statistics and random forest reduced several hundred V-J features to 13, which were used in a naive Bayes classifier (R e1071). In TCRdb, the public reads were trimmed at Q25 with fastp and aligned with MiXCR, with productive beta chains retained. Rows with one shared CDR3 protein collapse into an entry with the most common genes and DNA. V and J calls and clone size were set by TCRdb, not the authors. The sample contains roughly 290,000 distinct CDR3 sequences, roughly 13% of them found a single time. The top ten clones comprise roughly 7.9% of the sample.

In its sample, this clonotype was seen many times. This clone's antigen is unknown. There are no base qualities to consult, and no much larger clone falls within one base. This receptor was obtained from a woman aged 40 to 50 with Graves' hyperthyroidism. Recombination linked TRBV6-1 to TRBJ1-1; no D gene can be assigned with confidence. The sample comprised blood. The DNA sequence is as follows: TGTGCCAGCAGTGAACACAGGAACACTGAAGCTTTCTTT. This gives the protein CASSEHRNTEAFF.